This TCR beta chain was found in a study of cytomegalovirus exposure and HLA in healthy donors (dated by TCRdb to the late 2010s). Background for the entire study: According to an earlier analysis of a few hundred of the donors, some 180 million T cells yielded some 120 million unique TCR beta sequences and around 300 Gb of sequence data. Of the 300 to 500 genotyped donors, less than 90% were placed in the genetic ancestry cluster associated with self-reported Caucasian donors. To decide whether each TCR beta V gene segment behaved as functional or pseudogenic, an earlier analysis of some 600 of the donors relied on high-throughput TCR beta sequencing. Across about 370 genotyped donors of the cohort, an average of about 220,000 unique TCR beta nucleotide sequences per donor were sequenced, and 15% to 20% of those sequences were non-productive. HLA typing included class I and class II loci at four-digit resolution. The study combined high-throughput TCR immunosequencing, statistical association of individual TCRs with disease status, and machine learning to predict cytomegalovirus infection status. The number of typed donors differed by locus: about 629-630 for A, B, C, DRB1 and DQB1; 500 to 550 for DQA1; 606 for DPA1; and about 470 for DPB1. Every repertoire in the discovery cohort had been generated on one and the same sequencing platform. Roughly 300 gigabases of sequencing data and around 80 million unique TCR sequences made up an early release that covered roughly 670 HLA-typed donors. Rather than using new phenotypic data, the later analysis identified candidate immune exposures from TCR beta sequences and from how often those sequences occurred across donors. The study aimed to test whether cataloging public T cell receptors could reveal signatures of past pathogen exposure. Using immunosequencing, the study profiled T cell repertoires from 550 to 750 subjects and related those repertoires to cytomegalovirus serostatus. A later analysis re-analyzed previously published TCR beta repertoires from 666 donors and added high-resolution HLA genotyping to study TCR occurrence patterns. Four to six DR-DQ haplotypes were handled as single units for association and clustering because linkage in the cohort was strong. Alongside the repertoire data, information on donor age, sex, ethnicity and CMV serostatus was compiled. Genome-wide SNP genotypes for about three fifths of the roughly 670 donors were used in a later genetic analysis, which treated that subset as a discovery cohort. In addition to the first cohort of around 670 subjects, a separate validation cohort of 130 or so different subjects was used.

CDR1 and CDR2 are drawn from the germline V gene (reference sequence): MNHEY, SMNVEV. Including cysteine and phenylalanine, the CDR3 has 13 amino acids. Just CDR3 DNA is preserved here, 39 bases in frame from base 1. Relative to germline, V is 3 bases shorter and J is 6 bases shorter, with 12 bases between their ends. In total, more than 500 healthy bone marrow donors made up the cohort. At the time of sampling, all cohort members were nominally healthy, though unrecorded immune exposures were likely present. The donor tested CMV seropositive and was one of the 289 seropositive cohort members. A peripheral blood sample was provided by each donor, and peripheral blood mononuclear cells were used for TCR beta sequencing. The Qiagen DNeasy Blood Extraction Kit was used to extract genomic DNA from the blood cell samples. A note on this clone: This clone's antigen is unknown. No qualities accompany the bases; no much larger clone lies one base away.

Overall study results and their limits: In a later analysis, most CMV-associated TCR beta chains were found to appear HLA-restricted, with HLA associations seemingly driven largely by CMV exposure. CMV serostatus was the only immune exposure information available for the cohort. Linkage disequilibrium might explain the correlated functional status among segregating V segments, but an unknown experimental factor could not be ruled out. V-gene and J-gene trimming of TCR beta chains was associated with a missense DCLRE1C variant in a later genetic analysis, and the association was replicated in an independent cohort. In a later analysis, several top co-occurrence clusters were reported to appear linked to parvovirus B19, influenza, CMV and Epstein-Barr virus. The 87-base-pair reads could not distinguish some IMGT-functional V segments, including TRBV6-2 and TRBV6-3, so those segments were excluded. The earlier analysis of nearly 600 of the donors excluded seventeen rarely observed V segments, including chromosome 9 orphons, because counts were too low. In a later analysis, the rate of TCR association differed among HLA loci, with DRB1 alleles having the most associated TCRs and HLA-C alleles having the fewest. While some public TCRs were present in many individuals, most TCR sequences turned up only very rarely across donors. Specific HLA alleles were associated with 15,000 to 20,000 TCR beta sequences at a false discovery rate of 0.05 in a later analysis. In an earlier analysis of around 600 of the donors, most TCR beta V segments were observed in productive rearrangements about 87% or about 30% of the time, broadly matching IMGT annotations. The classifier was reported to diagnose cytomegalovirus status with high specificity and sensitivity in both the original and validation cohorts. A total of about 150 TCR beta chains were listed by the study as associated with cytomegalovirus. When HLA alleles, especially DR and DQ, strongly co-occurred, attributing TCR associations to individual alleles was difficult. Three of the identified cytomegalovirus-associated TCR beta chains were confirmed in vitro to be specific for cytomegalovirus antigens. A cluster of highly shared sequence variants was judged likely to represent a technical artifact of the sequencing pipeline. HLA typing was unavailable for some donors at each locus, so association tests used only the typed subset. A later genetic analysis reported fewer N-insertions in productive TCRs among donors in an Asian-associated ancestry cluster than the roughly 700-donor mean. The authors suggested that the approach could potentially be generalized to other disease states and immunological phenotypes. A later analysis found that HLA-associated TCR beta chains were more clonally expanded and had lower generation probabilities than equally common non-associated chains. A further reported finding was that TCR beta sequences accurately predicted the HLA-A and HLA-B alleles for most subjects in the first cohort. Presence/absence analyses assumed roughly uniform sequencing depth across donors, an assumption that may not hold. The cohort was sequenced for TCR beta chains only, and without alpha or paired-chain data the features that could be detected were limited.

The library was built by means of the immunoSEQ multiplex PCR assay. For the multiplex PCR, a mixture combining 60 forward primers for TCR Vbeta segments and 13 reverse primers for TCR Jbeta segments was used. The CDR3 region of rearranged TCR beta genes was amplified from genomic DNA with a multiplex PCR assay. On the Illumina HiSeq System, the amplified TCR beta libraries were sequenced as 87-base-pair reads. Under the source paper's analysis protocol: A later analysis tallied 75 million to 95 million unique TCR beta chains across the 666 repertoires, and approximately 11 million of those chains were shared by two or more donors. Raw reads were error-corrected and collapsed into unique sequences by a nearest-neighbor algorithm in which closely related sequences were merged to remove PCR and sequencing errors. V, D and J gene segments were assigned by aligning CDR3 sequences to IMGT reference sequences. For a sequence to be retained, a match of at least six nucleotides to both a V gene segment and a J gene segment was required. A rearrangement was called productive if the CDR3 had no stop codons and remained in frame with V and J, and every other rearrangement was called non-productive. CDR3 was defined according to IMGT convention as the region running from the second conserved V-encoded cysteine to the conserved J-encoded phenylalanine. The earlier analysis of around 640 of the donors excluded sequences that lacked an unambiguous match to a single V gene segment. An earlier analysis of several hundred of the donors called V segments functional above 56.7% productive rearrangements and segregating when the between-donor standard deviation exceeded 5%. A statistical classification framework was built for diagnosing cytomegalovirus status from the catalog of TCR beta chain sequences. In a later analysis, TCR nucleotide sequences were compared against IMGT/GENE-DB human TR gene sequences so that V and J genes could be assigned. In a later analysis, CDR3 sequences and most-parsimonious VDJ recombination scenarios were assigned using the TCRdist pipeline. In a later analysis, every TCR beta chain was defined by the combination of its CDR3 amino acid sequence and its V-gene family, and reads without a unique V-gene family were dropped. To address suspected cross-contamination and a sequencing artifact, a later analysis removed 592 highly shared, low-generation-probability nucleotide sequences. In a later analysis, a clonal expansion index was calculated for each public chain from normalized within-repertoire ranks of inferred template counts. In a later analysis, generation probabilities were computed with a VDJ recombination model fitted to out-of-frame rearrangements, and the resulting probabilities were checked against IGoR. Hypergeometric tests were used in a later analysis to score TCR-TCR, TCR-HLA and TCR-CMV co-occurrence, with a repertoire-size bias correction applied to the TCR pairs. In a later analysis, false discovery rates were estimated by permuting HLA or CMV assignments 20 times. In a later analysis, co-occurring TCRs were grouped using DBSCAN, with TCRdist sequence similarity added in when clustering inside HLA-allele-positive subsets. Repertoires with fewer than 30,000 or more than 120,000 public chains were left out of co-occurrence clustering, as were a handful of repertoires with anomalous nucleotide sharing. TCRdb took over this immuneACCESS table, retaining in-frame rearrangements with V and J assigned. Such tables are incomplete; in checked studies, under half of the missing clones stem from an unresolved V gene, and the remainder is unexplained. That table is the source of V, J and clone size, and D and trimming were worked out from the DNA. The sample includes 150,000 to 200,000 clones, with around four fifths observed a single time. Less than 1% of the sample is taken by the ten largest.

The chain couples TRBV27 to TRBJ2-7; the D gene identity is not certain. The source material was PBMCs. This sequence originates from a girl aged 2 to 10 in good health and CMV-seropositive. The nucleotide sequence reads TGTGCCAGCAGTTTCGGTGCCGCCATCGAGCAGTACTTC. It codes for CASSFGAAIEQYF.